A single sample gave rise to the 32 T cell receptor beta chains below, sequenced in a study of T cell responses to AZD1222 COVID-19 vaccine. Data came from immunoSEQ multiplex PCR; TCRdb stores just in-frame clones and leaves some out. The sample lists some 150,000 clones, roughly 88% occurring once. The sample was peripheral blood, taken on day 0 of AZD1222 vaccination. These TCRs come from an adult in good health.

Only one count was recorded for this clone. The chain has TRBV19 and TRBJ2-1, with TRBD2 matching over 12 bases. Trimming cost V 7 bases and J 4 bases; bases outside gene matches: 5. The germline V gene has CDR1 LNHDA and CDR2 SQIVND (reference sequence). This CDR3 contains 15 residues. CDR3 sequence reads: CASTLAGGGYNEQFF. The CDR3 nucleotides read TGTGCCAGTACCCTAGCGGGAGGGGGATACAATGAGCAGTTCTTC.

The chain combines TRBV4-3 with TRBJ2-1; 8 bases align to TRBD1. V shed 3 bases, J shed 9 bases, and the junction held 7 bases outside the gene matches. CDR3 length equals 14 residues. Germline V gene data show CDR1 as LGHNA and CDR2 as YSLEER. CDR3 sequence: CASSHGQGTGEQFF. In DNA form, the CDR3 reads TGCGCCAGCAGCCACGGACAGGGAACCGGTGAGCAGTTCTTC.

V gene TRBV7-9 combines with J gene TRBJ2-3; possible D gene TRBD1, 7 bases. The CDR3 loop spans 17 amino acids. V was pared by 5 bases and J by 1 base, with 19 bases between. The germline V gene has CDR1 SEHNR and CDR2 FQNEAQ (reference sequence). The DNA of the CDR3 is TGTGCCAGCAGCCGCCGAAGGACAGGAGGGCGCACAGATACGCAGTATTTT. Translated, it gives CASSRRRTGGRTDTQYF.

The chain is built from TRBV11-3 and TRBJ1-2; no definite D call. The CDR3 extends over 15 amino acids. The ends were cut back, 5 bases at V and 2 bases at J, with 15 bases in the middle. Looked up from germline, CDR1 is SGHNT and CDR2 is YENEEA. For the CDR3, the DNA is TGTGCCAGCAGCCCTTCCATTCCAGGAAACTATGGCTACACCTTC. Its protein product is CASSPSIPGNYGYTF.

The V and J genes are TRBV11-3 and TRBJ2-5; no clear D. There are 12 residues in the CDR3. The V gene's germline CDR1 is SGHNT and CDR2 YENEEA. V shed 4 bases and J shed 5 bases, with 8 bases lying between them. The CDR3 coding sequence is TGTGCCAGCAGCTCCTGGCGTGAGACCCAGTACTTC. Translating it yields CASSSWRETQYF.

The chain combines TRBV2 with TRBJ2-2; the D gene is possibly TRBD2 (5 bases). The CDR3 length is 14 residues. Between the trimmed V and J ends, which lost 4 bases and 2 bases, there was a span of 8 bases. The germline V gene encodes CDR1 SNHLY and CDR2 FYNNEI. The CDR3 DNA reads as TGTGCCAGCAGTGCGCGGACTAACACCGGGGAGCTGTTTTTT. Encoded protein: CASSARTNTGELFF.

This chain uses TRBV30 with TRBJ2-7; 7 positions agree with TRBD1. The CDR3 has 9 residues. The germline CDR1 and CDR2 sequences are GTSNPN and SVGIG (reference sequence). The CDR3 DNA is TGTGCCTGGGTAGACAGGGCCTTTGTC. Its translation is CAWVDRAFV.

The chain joins TRBV3-1 (or the pseudogene TRBV3-2) to TRBJ1-6, with 7 bases fitting TRBD1. V gave up 1 base and J gave up 10 bases; unmatched junction bases: 4. This CDR3 comprises 14 residues. Germline lookup yields CDR1 LGHDT and CDR2 YNNKEL (reference sequence). In DNA form, the CDR3 reads TGTGCCAGCAGCCAAGGTAGGGGGCGATCACCCCTCCACTTT. Translation: CASSQGRGRSPLHF.

This clone appeared a single time. The V call is TRBV18, the J call TRBJ1-1; TRBD1 is a possible D gene (5 bases). CDR1 is KGHSH, CDR2 LQKENI, per germline. V was clipped by 6 bases and J by 3 bases, with 17 bases between them. CDR3 size: 15 residues. The DNA of the CDR3 is TGTGCCAGCTCCCCGCTCGGGGGGAGGGACACTGAAGCTTTCTTT. This codes for CASSPLGGRDTEAFF.

V usage is TRBV28 and J usage is TRBJ2-7; D is unclear. The CDR3 is 15 amino acids. CDR1 is MDHEN and CDR2 is SYDVKM in the germline V gene. The V end lost 9 bases, the J end lost 0 bases, and 18 bases lay between the germline ends. CDR3 coding DNA: TGTGCCAGTGCCCCCCCTACCTCTAGCTCCTACGAGCAGTACTTC. The encoded protein is CASAPPTSSSYEQYF.

The gene calls are TRBV2 and TRBJ2-2, with D perhaps TRBD2 (6 bases). Deletions cut 2 bases from V and 5 bases from J, with 12 bases between. Per germline, CDR1 SNHLY and CDR2 FYNNEI. This CDR3 has 15 residues. This CDR3 reads CASSEQARGTGELFF. The CDR3 DNA follows: TGTGCCAGCAGTGAACAGGCCCGGGGGACCGGGGAGCTGTTTTTT.

This chain joins TRBV27 and TRBJ1-2, with D perhaps TRBD1 (5 bases). This CDR3 region has 13 residues. CDR1 and CDR2 (germline): MNHEY, SMNVEV (reference sequence). Trimming pared 6 bases from V and 7 bases from J, leaving 15 bases between. The CDR3, as DNA: TGTGCCAGCAGGGCCAGGGTTTCGGGTGGCTACACCTTC. It yields the protein CASRARVSGGYTF.

The chain combines TRBV6-5 with TRBJ1-2; D unclear. Germline V lookup: CDR1 MNHEY, CDR2 SVGAGI. The CDR3 has 13 amino acids. Trimming stripped 8 bases from V and 4 bases from J, with 14 bases between. CDR3: CASGIGLGYGYTF. The CDR3 region has the DNA TGTGCCAGCGGTATCGGGCTGGGCTATGGCTACACCTTC.

Note on this clone: A junction end diverges from the germline sequence, so it may reflect a read error. The V gene is TRBV5-4, the J gene TRBJ2-7, with 8 bases aligning to TRBD1. The CDR3 covers 13 residues. Germline assignment: CDR1 SGHNT and CDR2 YYREEE (reference sequence). CDR3 residues: CASKRTGSFEQYF. The DNA of the CDR3 is TGTGCCAGCAAGAGGACAGGGTCCTTCGAGCAGTACTTC.

The rearrangement uses TRBV2 and TRBJ2-4, with 12 bases aligning to TRBD2. The CDR3 totals 14 residues. Trimming removed 6 bases from V and 6 bases from J; junction bases left unmatched: 3. Germline values: CDR1 SNHLY, CDR2 FYNNEI. The CDR3 loop reads CASSQLAGGNIQYF. The CDR3 coding sequence is TGTGCCAGCAGCCAACTAGCGGGAGGAAACATTCAGTACTTC.

V and J are TRBV27 and TRBJ1-6, with TRBD1 as a possible D gene (5 bases). CDR1 and CDR2 from the germline V gene are MNHEY and SMNVEV (reference sequence). The V end lost 3 bases, the J end lost 1 base, and 16 bases lay between the germline ends. The CDR3 loop spans 18 amino acids. In nucleotides, the CDR3 is TGTGCCAGCAGTTTTTCGAAGGGGTGGGGGTCCTATAATTCACCCCTCCACTTT. Amino acid sequence: CASSFSKGWGSYNSPLHF.

The chain's CDR3 is CASSLIPDTQYF. CDR3 sequence (DNA): TGCGCCAGCAGCTTGATCCCAGATACGCAGTATTTT. The genes are TRBV5-1 and TRBJ2-3; D gene ambiguous. The CDR3 is 12 amino acids. The germline V and J ends were trimmed by 1 base and 4 bases, with 4 bases remaining between them. Per the germline V gene, CDR1 is SGHRS and CDR2 is YFSETQ.

This clone has just one count. Sequence at one end of the junction differs from germline and may be a read error. The genes are TRBV29-1 and TRBJ1-2, with TRBD1 as a possible D gene (5 bases). This CDR3 contains 11 residues. Looked up from germline, CDR1 is SQVTM and CDR2 is ANQGSEA. The CDR3 bases are TGCAGCGTTCAAGACAGAAAGGGCTACACCTTC. Its translation is CSVQDRKGYTF.

V gene TRBV12-5 combines with J gene TRBJ1-1; 7 bases are a match to TRBD1. Germline trimming cut 4 bases from V and 6 bases from J; bases unmatched to any gene: 8. The CDR3 sequence is 14 residues long. CDR1 and CDR2 (germline): LGHNT, FRNRAP. The CDR3 spells CASGSTGDRPEAFF. The CDR3 coding sequence is TGTGCTAGTGGTTCCACAGGGGATAGGCCTGAAGCTTTCTTT.

The chain links TRBV29-1 to TRBJ2-1, with 8 nucleotides matching TRBD2. J was trimmed by 7 bases and V by 5 bases; bases with no gene match: 10. Germline V CDR1 and CDR2: SQVTM, ANQGSEA. This CDR3 comprises 14 residues. CDR3 in amino acids: CSVIAGPGENEQFF. The CDR3 bases are TGCAGCGTTATAGCGGGACCGGGGGAGAATGAGCAGTTCTTC.

The chain recombines TRBV13 with TRBJ1-3; D possibly corresponds to TRBD1 (5 bases). Trimming cost V 5 bases and J 4 bases, with 6 bases left between them. CDR1 and CDR2 from the germline V gene are PRHDT and FYEKMQ (reference sequence). There are 12 residues in the CDR3. CDR3 coding DNA: TGTGCCAGCAGCCGGGGCGGAAACACCATATATTTT. Translation: CASSRGGNTIYF.

This clone was seen only once. The chain combines TRBV3-1 (or the pseudogene TRBV3-2) with TRBJ1-4; D is unresolved. The V gene's germline CDR1 is LGHDT and CDR2 YNNKEL (reference sequence). Trimming stripped 3 bases from V and 8 bases from J, with 7 bases between. This CDR3 is 12 amino acids long. CDR3 nucleotide sequence: TGTGCCAGCAGCCACGTAAAAGAAAAACTGTTTTTT. It encodes CASSHVKEKLFF.

V gene TRBV6-6 combines with J gene TRBJ1-6, with a tentative D call TRBD1 (6 bases). The germline V and J ends were trimmed by 2 bases and 9 bases, with 14 bases remaining between them. The length of the CDR3 is 15 residues. CDR1 is MNHNY, CDR2 SVGAGI, per germline (reference sequence). DNA for the CDR3: TGTGCCAGCAGTTACGGGGGACAAGGGACTTCACCCCTCCACTTT. Translating gives CASSYGGQGTSPLHF.

This clone was seen a handful of times. The chain recombines TRBV30 with TRBJ1-2, with D possibly TRBD1 on 5 matching bases. This CDR3 has 11 residues. V lost 8 bases and J lost 9, with 16 bases in between. Per germline, CDR1 GTSNPN and CDR2 SVGIG (reference sequence). The CDR3 here is CAREGRGRYTF. CDR3 DNA sequence: TGTGCCCGGGAGGGAAGGGGCCGCTACACCTTC.

This rearrangement joins TRBV4-2 to TRBJ2-3; 8 nucleotides align to TRBD2. The CDR3 is 15 amino acids. Germline V gene sequence: CDR1 LGHNA, CDR2 YNFKEQ. V shed 4 bases, J shed 4 bases, and the junction held 7 bases outside the gene matches. This CDR3 reads CASSPGERESDTQYF. The CDR3 nucleotides are TGTGCCAGCAGCCCAGGGGAGCGGGAGTCAGATACGCAGTATTTT.

The V gene is TRBV5-4, the J gene TRBJ1-2, with D tentatively TRBD1 (6 bases). CDR1 is SGHNT, CDR2 YYREEE, per germline (reference sequence). Trimming cost V 0 bases and J 8 bases, with 14 bases left between them. The CDR3 is made up of 14 amino acids. The CDR3 is CASSLVAGAEGYTF. The CDR3 DNA reads as TGTGCCAGCAGCTTGGTGGCGGGGGCGGAAGGCTACACCTTC.

V is TRBV6-5 and J is TRBJ1-2; 9 bases fit TRBD1. Trimming at V came to 10 bases and at J to 6 bases, leaving 9 bases not matched to a gene. The CDR3 loop spans 13 amino acids. Germline loops: CDR1 MNHEY, CDR2 SVGAGI. The CDR3 loop is CATPGQGMHGYTF. CDR3 nucleotide sequence: TGTGCCACTCCCGGACAGGGGATGCATGGCTACACCTTC.

The chain is built from TRBV5-1 and TRBJ1-1, with 8 positions matching TRBD1. The CDR3 runs to 15 residues. Trimming cost V 4 bases and J 4 bases; bases outside gene matches: 9. The germline V gene has CDR1 SGHRS and CDR2 YFSETQ. CDR3 residues: CASSPHRGEATEAFF. The CDR3 DNA follows: TGCGCCAGCAGCCCGCACAGGGGGGAAGCCACTGAAGCTTTCTTT.

The CDR3 bases are TGTGCCAGCAGCCCCGGGGACCTGGTGCGGGCTTTCTTT. Protein: CASSPGDLVRAFF. V usage is TRBV5-6 and J usage is TRBJ1-1; the D gene is possibly TRBD1 (5 bases). Germline CDR1 SGHDT, CDR2 YYEEEE. The V end lost 4 bases, the J end lost 11 bases, and 18 bases lay between the germline ends. The CDR3 is 13 residues long.

The rearrangement uses TRBV29-1 and TRBJ2-3, with 8 bases lining up with TRBD2. V gave up 2 bases and J gave up 5 bases; unmatched junction bases: 3. Germline V lookup: CDR1 SQVTM, CDR2 ANQGSEA. There are 13 residues in the CDR3. The CDR3 spells CSVEYLAGDTQYF. CDR3 bases: TGCAGCGTTGAATATCTAGCGGGAGATACGCAGTATTTT.

The V call is TRBV9, the J call TRBJ2-5; tentative D call: TRBD1 (6 bases). The germline V gene encodes CDR1 SGDLS and CDR2 YYNGEE. The ends were cut back, 3 bases at V and 4 bases at J, with 10 bases in the middle. The CDR3 runs to 13 residues. In nucleotides, the CDR3 is TGTGCCAGCAGCGCGAGGGGGAGAGAGACCCAGTACTTC. It specifies CASSARGRETQYF.

V and J are TRBV15 and TRBJ1-4; D might be TRBD1 (5 bases). Trimming took off 0 bases at V and 8 bases at J, with 16 bases between the two ends. The germline CDR1 and CDR2 sequences are LNHNV and YYDKDF (reference sequence). This CDR3 region has 16 residues. In nucleotides, the CDR3 is TGTGCCACCAGCAGAGATAAGGGGCAGTGGAAGGAAAAACTGTTTTTT. Amino acids: CATSRDKGQWKEKLFF.